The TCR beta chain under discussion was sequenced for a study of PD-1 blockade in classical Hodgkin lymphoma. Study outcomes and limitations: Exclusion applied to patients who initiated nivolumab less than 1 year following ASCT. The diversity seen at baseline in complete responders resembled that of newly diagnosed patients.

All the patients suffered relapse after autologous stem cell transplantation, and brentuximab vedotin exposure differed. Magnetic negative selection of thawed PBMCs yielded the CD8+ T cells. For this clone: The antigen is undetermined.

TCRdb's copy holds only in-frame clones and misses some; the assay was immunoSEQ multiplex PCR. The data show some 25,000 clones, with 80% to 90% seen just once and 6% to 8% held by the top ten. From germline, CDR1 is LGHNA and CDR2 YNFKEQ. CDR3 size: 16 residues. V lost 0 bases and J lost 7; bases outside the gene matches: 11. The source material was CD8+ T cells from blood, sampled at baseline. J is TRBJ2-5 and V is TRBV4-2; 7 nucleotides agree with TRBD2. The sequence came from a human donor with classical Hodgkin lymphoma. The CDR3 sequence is CASSQEERGGAGTQYF. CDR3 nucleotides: TGTGCCAGCAGCCAAGAAGAGCGGGGAGGCGCTGGGACCCAGTACTTC.